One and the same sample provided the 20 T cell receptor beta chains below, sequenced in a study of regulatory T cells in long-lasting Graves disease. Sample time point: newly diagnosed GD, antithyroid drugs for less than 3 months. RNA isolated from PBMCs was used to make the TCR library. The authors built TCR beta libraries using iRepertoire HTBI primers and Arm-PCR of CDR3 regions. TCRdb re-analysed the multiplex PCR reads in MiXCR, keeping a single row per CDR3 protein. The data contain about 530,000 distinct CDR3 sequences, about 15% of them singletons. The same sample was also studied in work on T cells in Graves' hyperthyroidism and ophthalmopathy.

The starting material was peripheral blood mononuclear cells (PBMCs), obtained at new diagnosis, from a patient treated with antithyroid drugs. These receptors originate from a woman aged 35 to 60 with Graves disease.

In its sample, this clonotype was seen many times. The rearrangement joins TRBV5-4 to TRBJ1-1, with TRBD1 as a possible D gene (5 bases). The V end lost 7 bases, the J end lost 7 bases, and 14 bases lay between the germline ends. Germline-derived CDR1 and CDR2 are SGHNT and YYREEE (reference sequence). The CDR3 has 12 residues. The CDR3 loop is CASRGDGHEAFF. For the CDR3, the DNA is TGTGCCAGCCGGGGGGACGGACATGAAGCTTTCTTT.

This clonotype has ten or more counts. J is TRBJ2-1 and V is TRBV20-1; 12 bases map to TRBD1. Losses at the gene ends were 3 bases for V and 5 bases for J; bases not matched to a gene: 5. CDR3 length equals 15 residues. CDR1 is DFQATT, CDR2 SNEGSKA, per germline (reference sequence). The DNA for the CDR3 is TGCAGTGCTAGGGGACAGGGGGCAGATAACAATGAGCAGTTCTTC. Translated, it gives CSARGQGADNNEQFF.

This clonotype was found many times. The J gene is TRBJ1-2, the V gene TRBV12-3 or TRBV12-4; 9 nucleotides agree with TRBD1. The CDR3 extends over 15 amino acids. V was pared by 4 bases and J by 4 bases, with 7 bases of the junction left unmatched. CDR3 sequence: CASSSGQGYIYGYTF. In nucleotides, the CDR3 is TGTGCCAGCAGTTCCGGACAGGGGTATATCTATGGCTACACCTTC.

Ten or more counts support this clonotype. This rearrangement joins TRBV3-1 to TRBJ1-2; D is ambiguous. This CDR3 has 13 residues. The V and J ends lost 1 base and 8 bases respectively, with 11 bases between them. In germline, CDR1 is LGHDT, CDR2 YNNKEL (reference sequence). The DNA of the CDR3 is TGTGCCAGCAGCCAAGTAGGAGGCAGGGGCTACACCTTC. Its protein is CASSQVGGRGYTF.

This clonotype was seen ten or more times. The CDR3 sequence: CASSYGESEQFF. The DNA of the CDR3 is TGTGCCTCCTCGTACGGGGAATCTGAGCAGTTCTTC. V and J are TRBV30 and TRBJ2-1; tentative D call: TRBD2 (5 bases). The CDR3 totals 12 residues. Germline-derived CDR1 and CDR2 are GTSNPN and SVGIG (reference sequence). Trimming removed 7 bases from V and 9 bases from J, with 16 bases in between.

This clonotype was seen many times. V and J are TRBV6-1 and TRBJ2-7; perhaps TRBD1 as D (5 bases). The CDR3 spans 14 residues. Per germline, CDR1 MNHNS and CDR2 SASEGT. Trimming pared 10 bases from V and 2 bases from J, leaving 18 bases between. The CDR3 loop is CATKAGLGTYEQYF. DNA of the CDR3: TGTGCCACTAAGGCAGGGTTGGGGACCTACGAGCAGTACTTC.

In DNA, the CDR3 is TGTGCCAGCGTAGCGGGAAACGGTGGTTCACCCCTCCACTTT. Protein product: CASVAGNGGSPLHF. The rearrangement links TRBV6-1 to TRBJ1-6; D not resolved. Trimming removed 8 bases at V and 9 bases at J, with 17 bases between. CDR1 and CDR2 from the germline V gene are MNHNS and SASEGT. The CDR3 runs to 14 residues.

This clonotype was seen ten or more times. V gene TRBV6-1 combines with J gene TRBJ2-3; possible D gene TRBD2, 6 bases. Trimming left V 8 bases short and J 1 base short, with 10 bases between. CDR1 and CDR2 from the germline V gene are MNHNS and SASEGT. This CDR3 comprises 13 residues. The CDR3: CASGLRRTDTQYF. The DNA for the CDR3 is TGTGCCAGCGGACTACGGCGCACAGATACGCAGTATTTT.

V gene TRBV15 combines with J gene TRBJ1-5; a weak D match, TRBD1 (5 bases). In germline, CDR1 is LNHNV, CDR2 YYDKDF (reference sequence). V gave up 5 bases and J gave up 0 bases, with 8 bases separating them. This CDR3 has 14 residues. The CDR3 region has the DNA TGTGCCACCAGCTGGGGGGATAGCAATCAGCCCCAGCATTTT. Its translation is CATSWGDSNQPQHF.

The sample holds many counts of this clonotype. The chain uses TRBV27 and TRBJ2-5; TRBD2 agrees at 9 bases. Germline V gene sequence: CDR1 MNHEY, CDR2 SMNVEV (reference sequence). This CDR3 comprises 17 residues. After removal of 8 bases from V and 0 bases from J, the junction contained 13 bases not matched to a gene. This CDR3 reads CASLPSLASGDQETQYF. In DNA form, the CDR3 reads TGTGCCAGCCTTCCTTCCCTGGCTAGCGGGGACCAAGAGACCCAGTACTTC.

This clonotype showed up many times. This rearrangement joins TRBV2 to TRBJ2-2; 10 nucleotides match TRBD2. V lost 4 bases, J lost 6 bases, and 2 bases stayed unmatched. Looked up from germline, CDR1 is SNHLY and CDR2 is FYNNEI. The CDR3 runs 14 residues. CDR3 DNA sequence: TGTGCCAGCAGTGGACTAGCGGGTTCCGGGGAGCTGTTTTTT. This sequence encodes CASSGLAGSGELFF.

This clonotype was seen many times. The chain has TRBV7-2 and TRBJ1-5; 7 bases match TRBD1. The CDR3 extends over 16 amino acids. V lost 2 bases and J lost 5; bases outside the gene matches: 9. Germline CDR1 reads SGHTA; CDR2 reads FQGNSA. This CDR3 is CASSLYEPTGYQPQHF. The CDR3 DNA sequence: TGTGCCAGCAGCTTATATGAGCCGACAGGGTATCAGCCCCAGCATTTT.

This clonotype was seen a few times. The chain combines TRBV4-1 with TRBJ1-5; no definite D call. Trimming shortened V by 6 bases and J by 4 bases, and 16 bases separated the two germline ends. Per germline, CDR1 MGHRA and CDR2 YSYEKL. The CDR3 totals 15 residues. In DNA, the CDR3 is TGCGCCAGCAGACGAAATAGCGTGGGGAATCAGCCCCAGCATTTT. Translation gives CASRRNSVGNQPQHF.

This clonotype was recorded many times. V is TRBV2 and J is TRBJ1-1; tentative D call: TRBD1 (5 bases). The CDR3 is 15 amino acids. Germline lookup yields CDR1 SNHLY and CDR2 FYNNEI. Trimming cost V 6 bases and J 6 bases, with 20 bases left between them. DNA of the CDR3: TGTGCCAGCAGGGACATATCGACGTTATCCCCTGAAGCTTTCTTT. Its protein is CASRDISTLSPEAFF.

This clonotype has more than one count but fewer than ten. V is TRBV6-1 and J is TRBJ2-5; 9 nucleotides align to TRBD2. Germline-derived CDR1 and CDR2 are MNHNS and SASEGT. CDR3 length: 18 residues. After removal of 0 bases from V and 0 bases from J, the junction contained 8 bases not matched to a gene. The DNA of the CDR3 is TGTGCCAGCAGTGAAGCGGTGGGAGCGGGGGGCAACCAAGAGACCCAGTACTTC. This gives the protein CASSEAVGAGGNQETQYF.

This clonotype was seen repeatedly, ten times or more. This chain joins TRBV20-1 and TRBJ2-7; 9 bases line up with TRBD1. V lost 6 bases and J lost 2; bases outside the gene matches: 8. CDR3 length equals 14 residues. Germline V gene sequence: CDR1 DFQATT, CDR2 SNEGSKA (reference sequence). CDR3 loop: CSARMDRGTYEQYF. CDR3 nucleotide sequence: TGCAGTGCAAGGATGGACAGGGGCACCTACGAGCAGTACTTC.

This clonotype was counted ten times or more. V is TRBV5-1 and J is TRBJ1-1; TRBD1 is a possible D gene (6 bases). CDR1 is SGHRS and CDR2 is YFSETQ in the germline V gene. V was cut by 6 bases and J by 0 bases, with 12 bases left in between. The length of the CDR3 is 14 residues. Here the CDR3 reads CASKQGLVNTEAFF. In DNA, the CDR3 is TGCGCCAGCAAACAGGGTCTCGTGAACACTGAAGCTTTCTTT.

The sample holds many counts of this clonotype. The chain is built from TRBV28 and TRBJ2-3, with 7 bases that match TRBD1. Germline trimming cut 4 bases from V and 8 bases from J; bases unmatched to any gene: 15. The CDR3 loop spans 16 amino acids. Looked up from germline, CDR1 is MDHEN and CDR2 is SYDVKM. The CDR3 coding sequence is TGTGCCAGCAGTTCGACCAACTTAGCACAGGGGCTTACGCAGTATTTT. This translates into CASSSTNLAQGLTQYF.

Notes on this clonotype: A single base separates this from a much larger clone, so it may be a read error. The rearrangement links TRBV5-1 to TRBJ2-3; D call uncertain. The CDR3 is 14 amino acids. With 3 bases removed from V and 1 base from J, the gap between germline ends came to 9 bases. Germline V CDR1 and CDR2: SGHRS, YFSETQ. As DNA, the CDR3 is TGCGCCAGCAGCTCGTACAGTCGCACAGATACGCAGTATTTT. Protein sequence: CASSSYSRTDTQYF.

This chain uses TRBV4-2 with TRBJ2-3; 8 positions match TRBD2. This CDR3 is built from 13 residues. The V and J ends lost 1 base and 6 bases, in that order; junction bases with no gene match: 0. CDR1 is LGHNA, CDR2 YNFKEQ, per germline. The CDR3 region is CASSQVAGDTQYF. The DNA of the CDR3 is TGTGCCAGCAGCCAAGTAGCGGGGGATACGCAGTATTTT.